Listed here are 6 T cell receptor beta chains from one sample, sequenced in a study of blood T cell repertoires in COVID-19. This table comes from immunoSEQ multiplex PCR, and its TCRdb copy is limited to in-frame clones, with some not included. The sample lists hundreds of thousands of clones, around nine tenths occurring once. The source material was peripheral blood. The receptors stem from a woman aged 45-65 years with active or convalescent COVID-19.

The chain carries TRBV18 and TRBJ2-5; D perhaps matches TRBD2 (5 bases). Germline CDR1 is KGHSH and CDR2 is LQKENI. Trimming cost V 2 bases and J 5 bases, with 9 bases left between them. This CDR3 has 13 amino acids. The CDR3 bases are TGTGCCAGCTCACCAGGACTGCTCGAGACCCAGTACTTC. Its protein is CASSPGLLETQYF.

CDR3 DNA sequence: TGTGCCAGCAGCGCGCGGACTAGTTGGTACCGCACAGATACGCAGTATTTT. As protein: CASSARTSWYRTDTQYF. The chain links TRBV7-2 to TRBJ2-3, with 7 bases fitting TRBD2. Germline assignment: CDR1 SGHTA and CDR2 FQGNSA. This CDR3 contains 17 residues. Germline trimming cut 5 bases from V and 1 base from J; bases unmatched to any gene: 12.

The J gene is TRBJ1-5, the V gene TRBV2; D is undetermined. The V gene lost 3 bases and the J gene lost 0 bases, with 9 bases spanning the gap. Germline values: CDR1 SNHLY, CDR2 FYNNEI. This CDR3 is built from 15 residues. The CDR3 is CASSDPRYSNQPQHF. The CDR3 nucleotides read TGTGCCAGCAGTGACCCCCGTTATAGCAATCAGCCCCAGCATTTT. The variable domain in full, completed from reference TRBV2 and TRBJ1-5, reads EPEVTQTPSHQVTQMGQEVILRCVPISNHLYFYWYRQILGQKVEFLVSFYNNEISEKSEIFDDQFSVERPDGSNFTLKIRSTKLEDSAMYFCASSDPRYSNQPQHFGDGTRLSIL.

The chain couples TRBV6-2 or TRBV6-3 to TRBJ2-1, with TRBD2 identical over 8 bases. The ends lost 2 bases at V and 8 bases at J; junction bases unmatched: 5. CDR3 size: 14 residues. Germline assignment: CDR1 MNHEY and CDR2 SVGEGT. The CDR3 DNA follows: TGTGCCAGCAGTTACGAGGCTAGCGGGCATGAGCAGTTCTTC. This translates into CASSYEASGHEQFF.

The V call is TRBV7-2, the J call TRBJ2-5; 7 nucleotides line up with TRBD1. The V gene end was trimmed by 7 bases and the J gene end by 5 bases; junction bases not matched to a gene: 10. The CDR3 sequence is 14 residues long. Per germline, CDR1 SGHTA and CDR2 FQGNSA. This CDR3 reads CASTLDRAAETQYF. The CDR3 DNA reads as TGTGCCAGCACCCTCGACAGGGCGGCGGAGACCCAGTACTTC.

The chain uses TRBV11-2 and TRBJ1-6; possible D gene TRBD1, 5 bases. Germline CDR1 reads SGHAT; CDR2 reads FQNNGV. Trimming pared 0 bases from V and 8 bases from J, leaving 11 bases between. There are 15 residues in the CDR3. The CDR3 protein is CASSLDGGGYSPLHF. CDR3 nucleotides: TGTGCCAGCAGCTTAGATGGGGGAGGGTATTCACCCCTCCACTTT.